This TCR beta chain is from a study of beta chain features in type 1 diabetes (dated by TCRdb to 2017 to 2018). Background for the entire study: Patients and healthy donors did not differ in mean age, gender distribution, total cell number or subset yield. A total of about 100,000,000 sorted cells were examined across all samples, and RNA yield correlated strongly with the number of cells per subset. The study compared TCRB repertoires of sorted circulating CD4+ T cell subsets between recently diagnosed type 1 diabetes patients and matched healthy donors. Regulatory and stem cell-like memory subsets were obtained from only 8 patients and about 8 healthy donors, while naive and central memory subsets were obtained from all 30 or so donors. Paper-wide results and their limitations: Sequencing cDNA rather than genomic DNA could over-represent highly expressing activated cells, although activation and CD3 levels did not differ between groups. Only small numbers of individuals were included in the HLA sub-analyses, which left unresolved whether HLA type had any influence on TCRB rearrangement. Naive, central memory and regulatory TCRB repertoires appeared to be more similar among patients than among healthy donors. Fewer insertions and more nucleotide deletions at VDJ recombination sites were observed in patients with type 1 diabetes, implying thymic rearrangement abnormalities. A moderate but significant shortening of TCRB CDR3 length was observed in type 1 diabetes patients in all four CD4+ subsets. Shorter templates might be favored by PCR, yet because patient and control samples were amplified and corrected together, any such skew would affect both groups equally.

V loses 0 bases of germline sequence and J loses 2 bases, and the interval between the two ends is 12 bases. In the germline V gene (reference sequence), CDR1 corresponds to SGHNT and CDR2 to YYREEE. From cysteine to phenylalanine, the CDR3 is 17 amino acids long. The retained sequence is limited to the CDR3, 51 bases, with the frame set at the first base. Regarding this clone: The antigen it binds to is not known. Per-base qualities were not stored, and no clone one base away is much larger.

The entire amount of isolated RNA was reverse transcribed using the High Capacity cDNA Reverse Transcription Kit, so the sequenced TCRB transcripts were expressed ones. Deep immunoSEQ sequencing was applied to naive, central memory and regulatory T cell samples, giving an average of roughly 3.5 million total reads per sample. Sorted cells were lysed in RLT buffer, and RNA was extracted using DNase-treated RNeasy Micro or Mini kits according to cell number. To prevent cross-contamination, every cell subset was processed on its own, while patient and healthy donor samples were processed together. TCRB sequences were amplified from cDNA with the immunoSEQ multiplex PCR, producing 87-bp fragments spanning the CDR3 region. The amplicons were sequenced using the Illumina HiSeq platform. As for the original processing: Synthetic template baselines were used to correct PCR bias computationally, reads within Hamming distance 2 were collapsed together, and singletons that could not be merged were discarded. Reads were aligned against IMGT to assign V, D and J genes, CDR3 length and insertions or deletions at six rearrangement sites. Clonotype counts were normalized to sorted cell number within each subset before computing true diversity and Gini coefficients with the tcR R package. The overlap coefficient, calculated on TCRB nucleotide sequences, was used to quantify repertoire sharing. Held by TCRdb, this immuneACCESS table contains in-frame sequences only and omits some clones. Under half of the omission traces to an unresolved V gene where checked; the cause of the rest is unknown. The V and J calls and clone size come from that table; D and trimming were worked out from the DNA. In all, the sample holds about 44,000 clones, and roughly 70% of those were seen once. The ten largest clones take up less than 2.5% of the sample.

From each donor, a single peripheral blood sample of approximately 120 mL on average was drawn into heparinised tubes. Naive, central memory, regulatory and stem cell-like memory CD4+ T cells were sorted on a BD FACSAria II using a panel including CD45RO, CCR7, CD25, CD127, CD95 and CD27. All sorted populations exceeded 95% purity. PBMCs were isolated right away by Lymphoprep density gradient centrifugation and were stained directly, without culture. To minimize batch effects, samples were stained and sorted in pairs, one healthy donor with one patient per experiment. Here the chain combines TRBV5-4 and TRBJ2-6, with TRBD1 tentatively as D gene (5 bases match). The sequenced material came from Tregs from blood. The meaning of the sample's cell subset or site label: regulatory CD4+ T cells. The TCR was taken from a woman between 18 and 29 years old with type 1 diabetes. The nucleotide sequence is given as TGTGCCAGCAGCTTGGGGGCGGCCAGGGCTGGGGCCAACGTCCTGACTTTC. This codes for CASSLGAARAGANVLTF. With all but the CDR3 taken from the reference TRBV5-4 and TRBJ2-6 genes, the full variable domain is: ETGVTQSPTHLIKTRGQQVTLRCSSQSGHNTVSWYQQALGQGPQFIFQYYREEENGRGNFPPRFSGLQFPNYSSELNVNALELDDSALYLCASSLGAARAGANVLTFGAGSRLTVL.